These 16 T cell receptor beta chains share one sample of origin, sequenced in a study of blood T cell repertoires in COVID-19. Assay: immunoSEQ multiplex PCR; the TCRdb copy retains only in-frame clones and omits some. In the table there are approximately 230,000 clones, 86% of which are singletons. Sequencing input: peripheral blood. Receptors originate from a man aged 25-45 years who had recovered from COVID-19.

The chain has TRBV27 and TRBJ2-7; the match to TRBD1 covers 7 bases. This CDR3 is 13 amino acids long. The germline V gene encodes CDR1 MNHEY and CDR2 SMNVEV (reference sequence). Trimming at V came to 6 bases and at J to 5 bases, leaving 7 bases not matched to a gene. The CDR3 coding sequence is TGTGCCAGCAGCTATCAACAGGGGAACGAGCAGTACTTC. Its translation: CASSYQQGNEQYF.

This sequence joins TRBV14 and TRBJ2-5; D not resolved. From germline, CDR1 is SGHDN and CDR2 FVKESK. V lost 0 bases to trimming and J lost 2 bases, with 10 bases between them. The CDR3 is 15 amino acids. The DNA for the CDR3 is TGTGCCAGCAGCCAAGATGGGCAGGTTCAAGAGACCCAGTACTTC. Encoded protein: CASSQDGQVQETQYF.

The CDR3 sequence is CASSVGAGGAFF. For the CDR3, the DNA is TGTGCCAGCAGCGTAGGAGCCGGGGGAGCTTTCTTT. The rearrangement uses TRBV6-5 and TRBJ1-1; possible D gene TRBD1, 5 bases. CDR3 length equals 12 residues. Germline V gene data show CDR1 as MNHEY and CDR2 as SVGAGI. V lost 6 bases to trimming and J lost 10 bases, with 15 bases between them.

The chain carries TRBV7-2 and TRBJ2-7, with TRBD2 as a possible D gene (6 bases). CDR3 length equals 18 residues. V dropped 5 bases and J dropped 2 bases, with 25 bases sitting between them. Germline lookup yields CDR1 SGHTA and CDR2 FQGNSA. The DNA for the CDR3 is TGTGCCAGCAGCCTCAAACTAGCTCCCGCGAACTCGCCCTACGAGCAGTACTTC. Protein sequence: CASSLKLAPANSPYEQYF.

This chain joins TRBV5-6 and TRBJ1-2; no clear D gene. Trimming shortened V by 2 bases and J by 6 bases, and 8 bases separated the two germline ends. The CDR3 consists of 12 residues. Germline values: CDR1 SGHDT, CDR2 YYEEEE. CDR3 amino acids: CASSFSVHGYTF. CDR3 nucleotide sequence: TGTGCCAGCAGCTTCTCGGTCCATGGCTACACCTTC.

The V gene is TRBV3-1 (or the pseudogene TRBV3-2), the J gene TRBJ2-5; no clear D gene. V gave up 0 bases and J gave up 5 bases, with 7 bases separating them. Germline-derived CDR1 and CDR2 are LGHDT and YNNKEL (reference sequence). This CDR3 has 13 amino acids. The CDR3 nucleotides are TGTGCCAGCAGCCAAGACGAGAGGGAGACCCAGTACTTC. Translating gives CASSQDERETQYF.

This clone was seen only once. The genes are TRBV9 and TRBJ1-1; TRBD1 aligns across 7 bases. V lost 2 bases, J lost 1 base, and 2 bases stayed unmatched. The CDR3 is made up of 14 amino acids. CDR1 and CDR2 from the germline V gene are SGDLS and YYNGEE. CDR3 nucleotide sequence: TGTGCCAGCAGCGTGGAGGGGGCGAACACTGAAGCTTTCTTT. Protein sequence: CASSVEGANTEAFF.

This clone occurred a few times. The chain employs TRBV6-4 and TRBJ1-1, with a possible D match to TRBD1 (5 bases). Germline loops: CDR1 MRHNA, CDR2 SNTAGT. Trimming left V 6 bases short and J 1 base short, with 9 bases between. This CDR3 has 13 amino acids. CDR3 DNA: TGTGCCAGCAGCTCAGACAGGAACACTGAAGCTTTCTTT. Its protein product is CASSSDRNTEAFF.

The V call is TRBV29-1, the J call TRBJ2-7, with TRBD1 matching 7 bases. V lost 3 bases, J lost 2 bases, and 13 bases stayed unmatched. The CDR3 has 16 residues. Per germline, CDR1 SQVTM and CDR2 ANQGSEA. CDR3 amino acids: CSVDRGYGTDTYEQYF. CDR3 in DNA: TGCAGCGTTGATAGAGGATACGGGACAGATACCTACGAGCAGTACTTC.

The V call is TRBV2, the J call TRBJ2-3, with D uncertain. V lost 6 bases to trimming and J lost 0 bases, with 10 bases between them. This CDR3 is built from 14 residues. Germline V CDR1 and CDR2: SNHLY, FYNNEI. This chain's CDR3 is CASRVSSSTDTQYF. The CDR3 nucleotides are TGTGCCAGCAGGGTGAGCTCAAGCACAGATACGCAGTATTTT.

The gene calls are TRBV6-6 and TRBJ1-1; the D gene is possibly TRBD1 (5 bases). Trimming cost V 0 bases and J 5 bases, with 13 bases left between them. Germline CDR1 is MNHNY and CDR2 is SVGAGI (reference sequence). This CDR3 is 15 amino acids long. The CDR3 sequence: CASSYSAGKGTEAFF. CDR3 in DNA: TGTGCCAGCAGTTACTCGGCGGGAAAGGGGACTGAAGCTTTCTTT.

V usage is TRBV6-5 and J usage is TRBJ1-5; D gene unclear. The V end was cut by 0 bases, the J end by 7 bases, with 7 bases between. Looked up from germline, CDR1 is MNHEY and CDR2 is SVGAGI. The CDR3 runs 13 residues. The CDR3 protein is CASSYSRLQPQHF. For the CDR3, the DNA is TGTGCCAGCAGTTACTCGAGATTGCAGCCCCAGCATTTT.

The J gene is TRBJ2-7, the V gene TRBV30; 7 bases align to TRBD2. The junction had 10 bases not matched to a gene; V was cut back by 4 bases and J by 7 bases. CDR1 is GTSNPN and CDR2 is SVGIG in the germline V gene (reference sequence). The CDR3 extends over 13 amino acids. The CDR3: CAWTPGGSGEQYF. The CDR3 DNA reads TGTGCCTGGACCCCGGGGGGATCGGGGGAGCAGTACTTC. The variable domain in full, with the rest retrieved from reference TRBV30 and TRBJ2-7, is SQTIHQWPATLVQPVGSPLSLECTVEGTSNPNLYWYRQAAGRGLQLLFYSVGIGQISSEVPQNLSASRPQDRQFILSSKKLLLSDSGFYLCAWTPGGSGEQYFGPGTRLTVT.

The CDR3 reads CASSLGQGDNSPLHF. The CDR3 DNA follows: TGCGCCAGCAGCTTGGGCCAGGGTGACAATTCACCCCTCCACTTT. This sequence joins TRBV5-1 and TRBJ1-6, with a weak D call TRBD1 (5 bases). The CDR3 runs 15 residues. Trimming removed 0 bases at V and 7 bases at J, with 11 bases between. Per the germline V gene, CDR1 is SGHRS and CDR2 is YFSETQ.

The V gene is TRBV30, the J gene TRBJ1-2, with a tentative D call TRBD1 (5 bases). Looked up from germline, CDR1 is GTSNPN and CDR2 is SVGIG (reference sequence). The V end was cut by 4 bases, the J end by 3 bases, with 12 bases between. The CDR3 loop spans 13 amino acids. The CDR3 here is CAWIRGRDYGYTF. CDR3 nucleotide sequence: TGTGCCTGGATACGGGGGAGAGACTATGGCTACACCTTC.

The chain recombines TRBV19 with TRBJ1-5; D call uncertain. Germline CDR1 reads LNHDA; CDR2 reads SQIVND (reference sequence). V lost 6 bases and J 4 bases, leaving 7 bases between the germline ends. The CDR3 totals 12 residues. In DNA form, the CDR3 reads TGTGCCAGTAGCCAACATAATCAGCCCCAGCATTTT. Translation: CASSQHNQPQHF.